This T cell receptor (beta chain) was sequenced for a study of chemoradiotherapy in HPV16-positive cancers. Study details: A couple of HPV16-positive patients' cells yielded candidate HPV-specific clones and common motifs.

Germline CDR1 SGHVS, CDR2 FNYEAQ. J gave up 7 bases and V 8 bases, and 22 bases lay outside the gene matches. This CDR3 is built from 18 residues. On this clone: Its antigen is unidentified.

Method: immunoSEQ multiplex PCR; TCRdb's copy keeps in-frame clones and lacks some. The data hold approximately 14,000 clones, with just under 70% observed a single time. Study-wide results and caveats: The functional HPV-specific definition rests on just two HPV16-positive patients. Non-HPV-specific T cells did not expand in tumors during treatment, whereas candidate HPV-specific clones and E7-related motifs did.

Over chemoradiotherapy, repertoires were sampled more than once. The receptor was derived from a human donor with HPV-associated anogenital cancer. Collection of the sample occurred from a patient who underwent chemoradiotherapy. This chain uses TRBV7-6 with TRBJ2-1, with 8 bases lining up with TRBD1. Here the CDR3 reads CASEPEPSDRVRGNEQFF. CDR3 DNA sequence: TGTGCCAGCGAGCCTGAACCTTCGGACAGGGTTAGGGGGAATGAGCAGTTCTTC. The complete variable domain, with remaining parts taken from reference TRBV7-6 and TRBJ2-1, reads GAGVSQSPRYKVTKRGQDVALRCDPISGHVSLYWYRQALGQGPEFLTYFNYEAQQDKSGLPNDRFSAERPEGSISTLTIQRTEQRDSAMYRCASEPEPSDRVRGNEQFFGPGTRLTVL.